This is a list of T cell receptor beta chains from one sample in a study of CD8 T cells in ankylosing spondylitis. In TCRdb, the 5' RACE reads were re-called with MiXCR into one record per CDR3 protein. This sample carries roughly 700,000 distinct CDR3 sequences, 15% to 20% of them seen once, and the ten largest clones take around 19%. Sequences were obtained from blood, either unsorted or a sorted T cell fraction (not recorded which). These TCRs come from a male donor with ankylosing spondylitis. Both conserved end residues are part of each CDR3. The D gene is left open where the match is weak. Part of the rows lack a size; the others show once, few, many or a class for expanded clones.

v_gene	len	abundance	j_gene	d_gene	CDR3nt	CDR3aa
TRBV2	14	.	TRBJ1-1	.	TGTGCCAGCAGTGCGGGAGGGGTCGACACTGAAGCTTTCTTT	CASSAGGVDTEAFF
TRBV10-3	13	few	TRBJ1-5	.	TGTGCCATCAGTGAGTCAAAGGGACAGCCCCAGCATTTT	CAISESKGQPQHF
TRBV10-3	15	few	TRBJ1-2	.	TGTGCCATCAGTCCCACGGAGGGCTTTGATTATGGCTACACCTTC	CAISPTEGFDYGYTF
TRBV6-5	17	.	TRBJ2-2	TRBD1	TGTGCCAGCAGTCACCTGAGACAGGGACAAGGCACCGGGGAGCTGTTTTTT	CASSHLRQGQGTGELFF
TRBV29-1	14	.	TRBJ2-5	.	TGCAGCGTTGCCCATACCGTAAACCAAGAGACCCAGTACTTC	CSVAHTVNQETQYF
TRBV6-1	15	.	TRBJ1-2	TRBD1	TGTGCCAGCAGTCCTATCTCGGACAGGGGGGCATCCTACACCTTC	CASSPISDRGASYTF
TRBV20-1	13	.	TRBJ1-5	.	TGCAGTGCTAGCGGGGTAGACAATCAGCCCCAGCATTTT	CSASGVDNQPQHF
TRBV7-9	13	few	TRBJ2-1	.	TGTGCCAGCAGCCGAGGGAGGACCGATGAGCAGTTCTTC	CASSRGRTDEQFF
TRBV2	17	few	TRBJ2-4	TRBD2	TGTGCCAGCAGTGGAGGACTAGCGGGCATAGCCAAAAACATTCAGTACTTC	CASSGGLAGIAKNIQYF
TRBV18	16	.	TRBJ1-1	.	TGTGCCAGCTCACCACCTTTGGGGGTCACCAACACTGAAGCTTTCTTT	CASSPPLGVTNTEAFF
TRBV3-1	16	.	TRBJ2-7	TRBD1	TGTGCCAGCAGCTCAACGGGGACAGGCCTTCTTTACGAGCAGTACTTC	CASSSTGTGLLYEQYF
TRBV9	13	few	TRBJ2-7	.	TGTGCCAGCAGCCGTGGCAGAACCTACGAGCAGTACTTC	CASSRGRTYEQYF
TRBV4-1	17	.	TRBJ2-2	TRBD2	TGCGCCAGCAGCCAAGGGGGGCTAGCGGGAGGAACCGGGGAGCTGTTTTTT	CASSQGGLAGGTGELFF
TRBV12-3/TRBV12-4	13	.	TRBJ2-7	.	TGTGCCAGCAGTCCCCTCATGACCTACGAGCAGTACTTC	CASSPLMTYEQYF
TRBV6-1	14	.	TRBJ2-3	TRBD2	TGTGCCAGCAGCCGGACTAGCCAGACAGAAACGCAGTATTTT	CASSRTSQTETQYF
TRBV2	13	.	TRBJ2-7	.	TGTGCCAGCAGGTGGGACCGCGCCTACGAGCAGTACTTC	CASRWDRAYEQYF
TRBV6-5	16	few	TRBJ1-2	.	TGTGCCAGCAGTTTAACGTCGGACTTCGACCTCTATGGCTACACCTTC	CASSLTSDFDLYGYTF
TRBV12-3/TRBV12-4	13	.	TRBJ1-2	.	TGTGCCAGCAGTCCAACCCCTGACTATGGCTACACCTTC	CASSPTPDYGYTF
TRBV12-3/TRBV12-4	13	few	TRBJ2-7	.	TGTGCCAGCGGTTTTGCGTCCGACGAGAAGCAGTACTTC	CASGFASDEKQYF
TRBV12-3/TRBV12-4	15	.	TRBJ1-1	.	TGTGCCAGCAGCCACCGACAGCTACGACAGCGGGAAGCTTTCTTT	CASSHRQLRQREAFF
TRBV12-3/TRBV12-4	16	few	TRBJ1-4	.	TGTGCCAGCAGTTTAGGGGGGGGGGAAGAAAATGAAAAACTGTTTTTT	CASSLGGGEENEKLFF
TRBV5-6	12	few	TRBJ1-2	.	TGTGCCAGCAGCTTGAGGACACTCACGAGCACCTTC	CASSLRTLTSTF
TRBV12-3/TRBV12-4	16	.	TRBJ1-2	.	TGTGCCAGCGTAATGGATGGGGACGCGGCTAACTATGGCTACACCTTC	CASVMDGDAANYGYTF
TRBV5-1	14	few	TRBJ1-2	.	TGCGCCAGCAGTCATGGACTGGCCCACTATGGCTACACCTTC	CASSHGLAHYGYTF
TRBV12-3/TRBV12-4	12	few	TRBJ2-7	.	TGTGCCAGCAGTTTAGAAGCGAGGGAGCAGTACTTC	CASSLEAREQYF
TRBV7-2	14	.	TRBJ2-3	.	TGTGCCAGCAGCCCCGCGAGACGAACAGATACGCAGTATTTT	CASSPARRTDTQYF
TRBV12-3/TRBV12-4	14	.	TRBJ1-2	TRBD1	TGTGCCAGCAGGGATGGGACAGCCCACTATGGCTACACCTTC	CASRDGTAHYGYTF
TRBV28	19	few	TRBJ2-7	TRBD1	TGTGCCAGCAGATCAAAGCATCCCGGGACAGGGAGACCCGAGGACGAGCAGTACTTC	CASRSKHPGTGRPEDEQYF
TRBV12-3/TRBV12-4	12	few	TRBJ2-5	.	TGTGCCAGCAGTACGTACCAAGAGACCCAGTACTTC	CASSTYQETQYF
TRBV5-4	16	.	TRBJ2-7	TRBD2	TGTGCCAGCAGCTTGGGTCCTAGCGGGAAAGTTGACGAGCAGTACTTC	CASSLGPSGKVDEQYF
TRBV7-9	15	.	TRBJ2-5	TRBD2	TGTGCCAGCAGCTTAAAAGCGGGAGGGCCGGAGACCCAGTACTTC	CASSLKAGGPETQYF
TRBV12-3/TRBV12-4	19	.	TRBJ2-1	.	TGTGCCAGCAGTTTCGTATTTATCGGTAGAGGCGGATCCTACAATGAGCAGTTCTTC	CASSFVFIGRGGSYNEQFF
TRBV10-3	16	few	TRBJ1-5	.	TGTGCCATCAGTGAGTCGAGGTCAGGGTTCAATCAGCCCCAGCATTTT	CAISESRSGFNQPQHF
TRBV5-1	14	many	TRBJ2-5	.	TGCGCCAGCAGCTTGGCCGGGGCCCAAGAGACCCAGTACTTC	CASSLAGAQETQYF
TRBV4-3	16	.	TRBJ2-1	TRBD2	TGCGCCAGCAGCCAGGCTGTCGCTAGCGGGCTCCGAGCCCAGTTCTTC	CASSQAVASGLRAQFF
TRBV29-1	12	many	TRBJ1-5	.	TGCAGCGTAGGGGGGCTAAATCAGCCCCAGCATTTT	CSVGGLNQPQHF